Presented here are 11 T cell receptor beta chains from one specimen sequenced in a study of T-cell memory formation after mild COVID-19. TCRdb processed the 5' RACE reads anew with MiXCR; each CDR3 protein has one entry. The repertoire holds 400,000 to 550,000 distinct CDR3 sequences, with about 23% as singletons. The source material was PBMCs or a T cell subset sorted from them (not recorded which). These receptors were obtained from an adult woman who had mild COVID-19 (a few samples of this study predate the infection). Cell type and time point are not known.

This clonotype showed up just a few times. The gene calls are TRBV5-4 and TRBJ1-5; 8 bases align to TRBD1. This CDR3 has 15 residues. Unmatched junction bases numbered 5, after V lost 4 bases and J lost 2 bases. The germline V gene has CDR1 SGHNT and CDR2 YYREEE (reference sequence). DNA for the CDR3: TGTGCCAGCAGCGACGGACAGGGCCGCAATCAGCCCCAGCATTTT. Protein product: CASSDGQGRNQPQHF.

The rearrangement links TRBV7-9 to TRBJ2-3, with 7 nucleotides matching TRBD2. Germline V gives CDR1 SEHNR, CDR2 FQNEAQ (reference sequence). The CDR3 extends over 17 amino acids. J gave up 0 bases and V 5 bases, and 11 bases lay outside the gene matches. The CDR3, as DNA: TGTGCCAGCAGCCAGCCCCCGGGCGGGGGTAGCACAGATACGCAGTATTTT. This sequence encodes CASSQPPGGGSTDTQYF.

This clonotype was seen more than once but under ten times. This sequence joins TRBV7-2 and TRBJ2-1, with TRBD2 as a possible D gene (6 bases). The length of the CDR3 is 14 residues. CDR1 is SGHTA and CDR2 is FQGNSA in the germline V gene. Trimming stripped 8 bases from V and 0 bases from J, with 11 bases between. CDR3 amino acids: CASGEESSYNEQFF. CDR3 in DNA: TGTGCCAGCGGGGAGGAGAGCTCCTACAATGAGCAGTTCTTC.

This clonotype has only a few counts. J is TRBJ1-5 and V is TRBV6-1, with 7 bases matching TRBD1. With 3 bases clipped from V and 3 bases from J, the junction kept 8 bases outside the gene matches. CDR1 and CDR2 (germline): MNHNS, SASEGT. The CDR3 runs 16 residues. CDR3 region: CASSDQPGQLNQPQHF. The CDR3 coding sequence is TGTGCCAGCAGTGACCAGCCGGGACAGCTCAATCAGCCCCAGCATTTT.

In its sample, this clonotype was seen many times. CDR3: CASRGETQYF. The CDR3 coding sequence is TGTGCCAGCAGGGGAGAGACCCAGTACTTC. The V call is TRBV6-1, the J call TRBJ2-5; D unresolved. V was pared by 6 bases and J by 4 bases, with 3 bases between. Germline V gives CDR1 MNHNS, CDR2 SASEGT. The CDR3 is made up of 10 amino acids.

The rearrangement links TRBV29-1 to TRBJ2-3; possibly TRBD2 for D (6 bases). CDR1 is SQVTM and CDR2 is ANQGSEA in the germline V gene. The CDR3 covers 15 residues. V was trimmed by 7 bases and J by 0 bases, leaving 17 bases between them. CDR3 nucleotides: TGCAGCGGGCGGGACCCACTAGACAGCACAGATACGCAGTATTTT. Its translation: CSGRDPLDSTDTQYF.

This clonotype was detected only a few times. In nucleotides, the CDR3 is TGTGCCAGCAGCGACCACATACAGGTCCCTCAATACGAGCAGTACTTC. The encoded protein is CASSDHIQVPQYEQYF. This sequence joins TRBV9 and TRBJ2-7; D might be TRBD1 (5 bases). Trimming cost V 3 bases and J 4 bases, with 20 bases left between them. The CDR3 is 16 amino acids. Germline V CDR1 and CDR2: SGDLS, YYNGEE.

This clonotype was observed a handful of times. In nucleotides, the CDR3 is TGTGCCAGCAGCTCACGGACTAGCGGGGGAGATGAGCAGTTCTTC. Its translation is CASSSRTSGGDEQFF. The V gene is TRBV7-9, the J gene TRBJ2-1, with 13 bases that match TRBD2. The germline CDR1 and CDR2 sequences are SEHNR and FQNEAQ (reference sequence). The CDR3 is 15 residues long. V lost 4 bases and J lost 8; bases outside the gene matches: 5.

This clonotype was detected only a few times. V is TRBV4-2 and J is TRBJ2-5; D remains unclear. Per germline, CDR1 LGHNA and CDR2 YNFKEQ. Trimming left V 3 bases short and J 3 bases short, with 2 bases between. The CDR3 has 11 residues. CDR3 in amino acids: CASSQEETQYF. For the CDR3, the DNA is TGTGCCAGCAGCCAGGAAGAGACCCAGTACTTC.

This clonotype was detected only a few times. The V call is TRBV6-4, the J call TRBJ2-3; 7 bases align to TRBD1. The trim removed 6 bases at V and 3 bases at J, leaving 9 bases unmatched. Germline-derived CDR1 and CDR2 are MRHNA and SNTAGT. CDR3 size: 15 residues. The CDR3 DNA reads TGTGCCAGCAGCGCCACAGGGGTTGGAACAGATACGCAGTATTTT. Amino acid sequence: CASSATGVGTDTQYF.

The chain recombines TRBV6-6 with TRBJ2-1; TRBD2 is a possible D gene (6 bases). The CDR3 is made up of 15 amino acids. V was pared by 8 bases and J by 3 bases, with 17 bases between. CDR1 is MNHNY and CDR2 is SVGAGI in the germline V gene (reference sequence). The CDR3 here is CASSMEGPIYNEQFF. CDR3 bases: TGTGCCAGCTCTATGGAGGGGCCGATCTACAATGAGCAGTTCTTC.